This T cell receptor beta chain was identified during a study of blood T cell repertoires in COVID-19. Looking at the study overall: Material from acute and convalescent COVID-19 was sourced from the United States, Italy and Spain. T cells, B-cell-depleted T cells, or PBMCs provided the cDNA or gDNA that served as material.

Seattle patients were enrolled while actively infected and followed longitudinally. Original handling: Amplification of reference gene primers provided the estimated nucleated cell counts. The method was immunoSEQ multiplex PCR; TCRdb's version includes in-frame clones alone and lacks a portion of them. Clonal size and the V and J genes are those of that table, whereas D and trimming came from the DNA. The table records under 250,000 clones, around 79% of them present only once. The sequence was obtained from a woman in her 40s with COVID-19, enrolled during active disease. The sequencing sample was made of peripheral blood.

CDR3 protein: CASSLAERNGRQFF. As DNA, the CDR3 is TGTGCCAGCAGTTTAGCGGAACGGAATGGCCGGCAGTTCTTC. The J gene is TRBJ2-1, the V gene TRBV14, with a tentative D call TRBD2 (6 bases). This CDR3 comprises 14 residues. CDR1 is SGHDN and CDR2 is FVKESK in the germline V gene. V gave up 6 bases and J gave up 12 bases, with 21 bases separating them.